Below, one TCR beta chain is given with its context. This clonotype was seen ten or more times. Its antigen has not been determined. No qualities accompany the bases; no much larger clone lies one base away. The healthy controls were volunteers from a blood bank in Maryland, USA. For the unsorted PBMC libraries, 2 million PBMCs were stored in RNAlater at -80 degrees C until RNA extraction and were used to generate the libraries. Peripheral blood was subjected to Ficoll-Hypaque density gradient centrifugation to isolate PBMCs, which were then cryopreserved in liquid nitrogen. These data originate in a study of neurological immune-mediated disorders (dated by TCRdb to about 2019). A note on the overall study: Using UMI-based sequencing, the study compared peripheral blood TCR-beta repertoires from patients with HTLV-I-associated myelopathy (HAM/TSP), patients with multiple sclerosis, and healthy controls. Alongside PBMC samples, the set of approximately 100 TCR-beta libraries contained longitudinal samples, technical triplicates, and paired CD4+ and CD8+ T-cell subsets that had been sorted. The cohort comprised 68 subjects: about 14 HAM/TSP patients, 35 or so multiple sclerosis patients and 20 or so healthy controls. Findings and caveats that apply to the study as a whole: No identical CDR3 amino acid sequences were shared among expanded clones across subjects, suggesting private TCR-beta repertoires in all groups. TCR clonal expansion was highest in HAM/TSP patients and lowest in MS patients, with MS patients falling below even healthy controls.

The CDR3 spans 13 residues, from the cysteine through the phenylalanine. The read is trimmed to its CDR3 DNA, 39 bases read in frame from base 1. V is clipped by 2 bases and J by 7 bases, and the sequence between their germline boundaries is 8 bases long. CDR1 and CDR2 were assigned from the germline V gene (reference sequence) as LGHDT and YNNKEL. cDNA synthesis used template-switch 5'RACE with a primer carrying a 10-nucleotide random unique molecular identifier tagging each TCR transcript. Every sequencing run covered 15-18 subjects and yielded more than 180 million TCR-beta sequences. The RNeasy kit was used for extraction of total RNA. TCR-beta VDJ regions were amplified with primers for the TCR constant region and the 5'RACE anchor, using the KAPA Real-time Library Amplification kit. A first PCR added sample indexes and Illumina adaptors, after which a second PCR increased the library yield. After Ampure bead purification, the TCR product of roughly 650 bp was size-selected on a 2% E-gel SizeSelection system. Before pooling, library quality was assessed on a Bioanalyzer, concentration was determined with Qubit, and library quantification was performed with the Kapa Library Quantification kit. An Illumina HiSeq 2500 sequenced the libraries paired-end 2 x 150 bp. To increase sequence diversity, roughly 24-30% phiX was spiked into each library pool. From the authors' description of their analysis: Quality-filtered reads were processed with the UMI-based MiGEC pipeline, which removed over 75% of raw TCR sequences during error correction. VDJ genes were aligned to IMGT germline references, and each clonotype was defined by a unique CDR3 amino acid sequence together with V-J genes. Clonal expansion, Shannon diversity, and CDR3 relatedness (CalcPairwiseDistances, ClusterSamples) were evaluated with VDJtools, and phylogenetic trees were built with CLCbio workbench. Expanded clones were defined as having at least 8 unique UMIs, based on coefficient-of-variation modelling across technical triplicates. In TCRdb, the public reads were trimmed at Q25 with fastp and aligned with MiXCR, with productive beta chains retained. CDR3 protein duplicates are merged, each entry listing the most common genes and DNA. These V and J calls originate from TCRdb's pipeline instead of the authors' own analysis. The sample records around 47,000 distinct CDR3 sequences, about 13% of which are singletons. The biggest ten clones account for around 1.3% of the sample.

Sequencing used PBMCs. This clonotype originated in a female donor in good health. The V gene is TRBV3-1 and the J gene is TRBJ1-4; perhaps TRBD1 is the D gene, with 5 bases matching. The sequence in DNA is TGTGCCAGCAGCCAATCTAGGGGTGAAAAACTGTTTTTT. Its translation is CASSQSRGEKLFF.